The clone carrying this T cell receptor beta chain was detected a few times. The antigen is undetermined. The sample belongs to a study of response to subunit inactivated influenza vaccine. Study findings and constraints: T cells newly recruited by each seasonal influenza vaccination are few, the authors suggested.

TCRdb called the RT-PCR reads again in MiXCR, with one record for every CDR3 protein. The data show about 700,000 distinct CDR3 sequences, around 13% seen once. Germline V CDR1 and CDR2: MGHRA, YSYEKL. Unmatched junction bases numbered 5, after V lost 1 base and J lost 7 bases. The length of the CDR3 is 17 residues. The chain recombines TRBV4-1 with TRBJ2-2, with 14 nucleotides matching TRBD2. This TCR came from a man aged 50-60 years who received an inactivated influenza vaccine. Here the sequenced sample was PBMCs from blood, taken roughly 2 weeks before vaccination. CDR3 nucleotide sequence: TGCGCCAGCAGCCAAGGAGGGACTAGCGGGAGCAACGGGGAGCTGTTTTTT. As protein: CASSQGGTSGSNGELFF.